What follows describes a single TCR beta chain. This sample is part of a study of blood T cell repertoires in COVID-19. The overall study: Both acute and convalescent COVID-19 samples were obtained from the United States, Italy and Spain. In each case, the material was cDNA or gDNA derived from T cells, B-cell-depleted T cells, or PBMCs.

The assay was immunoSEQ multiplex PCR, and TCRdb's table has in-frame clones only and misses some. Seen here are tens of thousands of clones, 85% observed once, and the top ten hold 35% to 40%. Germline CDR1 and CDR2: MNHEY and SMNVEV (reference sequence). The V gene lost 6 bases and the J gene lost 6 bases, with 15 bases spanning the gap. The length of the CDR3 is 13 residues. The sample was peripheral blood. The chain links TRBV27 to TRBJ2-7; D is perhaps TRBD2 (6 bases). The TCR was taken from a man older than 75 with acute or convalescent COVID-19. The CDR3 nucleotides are TGTGCCAGCAGCGGACGGTGGAGGGGCGAGCAGTACTTC. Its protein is CASSGRWRGEQYF.